This TCR beta chain was retrieved from a study of T-cell reconstitution after alpha-beta-depleted transplantation in children. TCRbeta library preparation incorporated unique molecular identifiers. A single record per CDR3 protein comes from TCRdb applying MiXCR to the PCR reads. Among about 980,000 distinct CDR3 sequences listed, roughly 31% were seen once. Material: PBMCs, mostly from graft donor cells, obtained 360 days after TCRalphabeta/CD19-depleted stem cell transplant. This clonotype originated in a boy younger than two who had a stem cell transplant for SCID, so the T cells may come from the graft donor.

The CDR3 here is CASSPLQQSAGTQYF. CDR3 sequence (DNA): TGTGCCAGCAGCCCTCTTCAACAGTCCGCCGGGACCCAGTACTTC. The chain couples TRBV3-1 to TRBJ2-5, with D unclear. Germline lookup yields CDR1 LGHDT and CDR2 YNNKEL (reference sequence). The CDR3 consists of 15 residues. Trimming stripped 4 bases from V and 7 bases from J, with 19 bases between.